These 19 T cell receptor beta chains originate from one sample sequenced in a study of regulatory T cells in long-lasting Graves disease. Library construction for TCR beta used iRepertoire HTBI primers and Arm-PCR of CDR3 regions. TCRdb called the multiplex PCR reads again in MiXCR, with one record for every CDR3 protein. Among roughly 410,000 distinct CDR3 sequences listed, over 14% were seen once. Time point given: newly diagnosed GD, antithyroid drugs for less than 3 months. The TCR library was made from RNA that had been extracted from PBMCs in TRIzol. These data also formed part of another study, on T cells in Graves' hyperthyroidism and ophthalmopathy.

The sequenced sample was peripheral blood mononuclear cells (PBMCs), obtained at new diagnosis, from a patient treated with antithyroid drugs. These receptors all stem from a woman between 40 and 55 years old with Graves disease.

There are many counts of this clonotype. The V call is TRBV2, the J call TRBJ2-6; tentatively, D is TRBD1 or TRBD2 (5 bases each). The germline V gene encodes CDR1 SNHLY and CDR2 FYNNEI. CDR3 length: 15 amino acids. Trimming cost V 5 bases and J 2 bases, with 10 bases left between them. DNA for the CDR3: TGTGCCAGCAGTTACCAGGGAGCTGGGGCCAACGTCCTGACTTTC. Translation: CASSYQGAGANVLTF. Looking up the rest from reference TRBV2 and TRBJ2-6 gives the full variable domain: EPEVTQTPSHQVTQMGQEVILRCVPISNHLYFYWYRQILGQKVEFLVSFYNNEISEKSEIFDDQFSVERPDGSNFTLKIRSTKLEDSAMYFCASSYQGAGANVLTFGAGSRLTVL.

This clonotype was seen ten or more times. The chain joins TRBV29-1 to TRBJ1-2; possible D gene TRBD1, 6 bases. Germline CDR1 and CDR2: SQVTM and ANQGSEA. V lost 3 bases and J 7 bases, leaving 24 bases between the germline ends. The CDR3 runs to 16 residues. The CDR3 reads CSVDDRLPVASPGYTF. The CDR3 bases are TGCAGCGTTGATGACAGGCTACCCGTTGCTTCTCCTGGCTACACCTTC.

This clonotype was recorded at least ten times. The chain employs TRBV11-3 and TRBJ1-6; D is unresolved. CDR1 is SGHNT and CDR2 is YENEEA in the germline V gene. The ends were cut back, 0 bases at V and 9 bases at J, with 12 bases in the middle. The CDR3 runs 15 residues. The CDR3 loop reads CASSLEGLGGSPLHF. The CDR3 bases are TGTGCCAGCAGCTTAGAAGGCCTTGGTGGTTCACCCCTCCACTTT.

As regards this clonotype: A much larger clone lies one base from this, so it may be a read error. The chain uses TRBV20-1 and TRBJ2-3, with TRBD2 as a possible D gene (5 bases). The DNA matches TRBJ2-7 better at its end, which makes the J call doubtful. Germline CDR1 DFQATT, CDR2 SNEGSKA (reference sequence). This CDR3 has 14 residues. This CDR3 is CSAGEAVSHYEQYF. CDR3 in DNA: TGCAGTGCTGGCGAAGCGGTCTCTCACTACGAGCAGTACTTC.

There are a few counts of this clonotype. The chain uses TRBV10-2 and TRBJ2-5; the D gene could be TRBD1 or TRBD2 (6 bases each). V gave up 7 bases and J gave up 5 bases, with 17 bases separating them. Looked up from germline, CDR1 is WSHSY and CDR2 is SAAADI. This CDR3 spans 14 amino acids. Here the CDR3 DNA reads TGCGCCAGCAAGGGGGGCAGCGGGTCGGAGACCCAGTACTTC. It codes for CASKGGSGSETQYF.

This rearrangement joins TRBV12-3 or TRBV12-4 to TRBJ2-1; TRBD2 aligns across 8 bases. Trimming at V came to 6 bases and at J to 0 bases, leaving 7 bases not matched to a gene. The CDR3 is 16 residues long. CDR3: CASSHSSGNSYNEQFF. DNA of the CDR3: TGTGCCAGCAGCCATAGTAGCGGGAACTCCTACAATGAGCAGTTCTTC.

This clonotype was seen ten or more times. The chain links TRBV2 to TRBJ2-3; D is uncertain. CDR3 length: 17 amino acids. Germline V gene lookup returns CDR1 SNHLY and CDR2 FYNNEI. V was cut by 4 bases and J by 0 bases, with 17 bases left in between. This CDR3 is CASSVGESNESTDTQYF. CDR3 DNA: TGTGCCAGCAGTGTAGGAGAGAGCAACGAGAGCACAGATACGCAGTATTTT. The whole variable domain, remainder taken from reference TRBV2 and TRBJ2-3, is EPEVTQTPSHQVTQMGQEVILRCVPISNHLYFYWYRQILGQKVEFLVSFYNNEISEKSEIFDDQFSVERPDGSNFTLKIRSTKLEDSAMYFCASSVGESNESTDTQYFGPGTRLTVL.

At least ten counts were recorded for this clonotype. The genes are TRBV2 and TRBJ1-2; 8 bases map to TRBD1. This CDR3 has 14 amino acids. The V segment lost 5 bases and the J segment 6 bases; nucleotides outside the gene matches: 8. Germline-derived CDR1 and CDR2 are SNHLY and FYNNEI. The CDR3 bases are TGTGCCAGCAGTTCGCAGGGGGCGGAAGATGGCTACACCTTC. Translating it yields CASSSQGAEDGYTF.

V and J are TRBV12-3 or TRBV12-4 and TRBJ2-7, with D unclear. Between the trimmed V and J ends, which lost 3 bases and 2 bases, there was a span of 5 bases. This CDR3 spans 12 amino acids. The CDR3 here is CASSFDPYEQYF. CDR3 DNA sequence: TGTGCCAGCAGTTTTGATCCCTACGAGCAGTACTTC.

This clonotype was seen many times. The chain combines TRBV5-5 with TRBJ2-1; D is ambiguous. The V end was cut by 3 bases, the J end by 9 bases, with 10 bases between. CDR1 SGHKS and CDR2 YYEKEE come from the germline V gene (reference sequence). The CDR3 has 12 amino acids. The CDR3 protein is CASSSINSEQFF. CDR3 sequence (DNA): TGTGCCAGCAGCTCGATAAATAGTGAGCAGTTCTTC. The full variable domain, with the rest looked up from reference TRBV5-5 and TRBJ2-1, is DAGVTQSPTHLIKTRGQQVTLRCSPISGHKSVSWYQQVLGQGPQFIFQYYEKEERGRGNFPDRFSARQFPNYSSELNVNALLLGDSALYLCASSSINSEQFFGPGTRLTVL.

The V gene is TRBV16, the J gene TRBJ2-1; tentative D call: TRBD2 (5 bases). The V end lost 1 base, the J end lost 8 bases, and 9 bases lay between the germline ends. Germline V gene sequence: CDR1 KGHSY, CDR2 FQNENV. The CDR3 totals 13 residues. For the CDR3, the DNA is TGTGCCAGCAGCCAATTTTCGAGGGATGAGCAGTTCTTC. Its translation: CASSQFSRDEQFF. Filled out from reference TRBV16 and TRBJ2-1, the complete variable domain reads GEEVAQTPKHLVRGEGQKAKLYCAPIKGHSYVFWYQQVLKNEFKFLISFQNENVFDETGMPKERFSAKCLPNSPCSLEIQATKLEDSAVYFCASSQFSRDEQFFGPGTRLTVL.

The J gene is TRBJ2-7, the V gene TRBV5-5; D may be TRBD1 (5 bases). This CDR3 is built from 15 residues. The V end lost 0 bases, the J end lost 3 bases, and 13 bases lay between the germline ends. Looked up from germline, CDR1 is SGHKS and CDR2 is YYEKEE (reference sequence). In DNA, the CDR3 is TGTGCCAGCAGCTTGGAGGGGCCGGTGATCTACGAGCAGTACTTC. Amino acid sequence: CASSLEGPVIYEQYF.

A few counts support this clonotype. The rearrangement joins TRBV27 to TRBJ1-5, with D uncertain. Germline V gene sequence: CDR1 MNHEY, CDR2 SMNVEV (reference sequence). V was shortened by 3 bases and J by 3 bases, with 9 bases between the two germline ends. The CDR3 has 14 residues. The CDR3 nucleotides read TGTGCCAGCAGTTTCGGTTTCAACAATCAGCCCCAGCATTTT. This gives the protein CASSFGFNNQPQHF.

The V and J genes are TRBV18 and TRBJ2-3, with 10 bases lining up with TRBD2. The V gene's germline CDR1 is KGHSH and CDR2 LQKENI. J lost 4 bases, V lost 2 bases, and 6 bases had no gene match. The CDR3 spans 16 residues. This CDR3 is CASSPSTSGNPDTQYF. In DNA form, the CDR3 reads TGTGCCAGCTCACCAAGTACTAGCGGGAACCCAGATACGCAGTATTTT.

V usage is TRBV11-3 and J usage is TRBJ2-2, with a weak D call TRBD2 (5 bases). Per the germline V gene, CDR1 is SGHNT and CDR2 is YENEEA. The CDR3 is 14 amino acids. Deletions cut 6 bases from V and 2 bases from J, with 10 bases between. Written as DNA, the CDR3 is TGTGCCAGCAGGGACTCACCAAACACCGGGGAGCTGTTTTTT. Protein: CASRDSPNTGELFF.

The chain joins TRBV7-8 to TRBJ2-7, with 8 bases matching TRBD2. This CDR3 has 15 residues. Germline lookup yields CDR1 SGHVS and CDR2 FQNEAQ. J gave up 7 bases and V 5 bases, and 13 bases lay outside the gene matches. As DNA, the CDR3 is TGTGCCAGCAGCCCACTGAGCGGGAGTGTTGAGGAGCAGTACTTC. It codes for CASSPLSGSVEEQYF.

This clonotype has at least ten counts. The genes are TRBV3-1 and TRBJ1-1; D not resolved. Trimming removed 4 bases from V and 0 bases from J, with 3 bases in between. Germline V gives CDR1 LGHDT, CDR2 YNNKEL (reference sequence). The CDR3 has 12 amino acids. The CDR3 is CASSRVNTEAFF. CDR3 DNA sequence: TGTGCCAGCAGCCGTGTGAACACTGAAGCTTTCTTT.

Many counts were recorded for this clonotype. The chain uses TRBV10-3 and TRBJ2-7; tentatively, D is TRBD1 or TRBD2 (5 bases each). The germline V and J ends were trimmed by 2 bases and 5 bases, with 16 bases remaining between them. This CDR3 has 15 amino acids. CDR1 is ENHRY, CDR2 SYGVKD, per germline. CDR3 sequence: CAISEGARAVHEQYF. The CDR3 nucleotides are TGTGCCATCAGTGAGGGGGCTCGAGCGGTCCACGAGCAGTACTTC.

The chain employs TRBV6-1 and TRBJ2-1; D uncertain. V shed 6 bases and J shed 4 bases, with 16 bases lying between them. The CDR3 totals 15 residues. The germline V gene has CDR1 MNHNS and CDR2 SASEGT. DNA of the CDR3: TGTGCCAGCAGGGCCACCCCCAATTCGTACAATGAGCAGTTCTTC. Translation: CASRATPNSYNEQFF.